The sequence of this T cell receptor beta chain was determined in a study of shared clonotypes between healthy human individuals (dated by TCRdb to about 2020). Study-level background: The cohort included a few men and a couple of women between 18 and 49 years of age. For each donor, CD4 naive and CD4 memory were each given three plates, CD8 naive was given two plates, and CD8 memory was given one plate. The study deeply sequenced blood TCR repertoires of about 5 healthy adults to estimate repertoire size and the extent of clonotype sharing between individuals. Libraries were prepared and TCR repertoires were sequenced by different laboratories using diverse techniques, in order to increase sequencing depth and limit assay-specific biases. Each donor's leukapheresis produced roughly between about 0.9 and 9.5 billion PBMCs.

The investigation overall reported the following: Around 5.4% of naive CD4, 3.5% of naive CD8, about 2.5% of memory CD4, and 0.4% of memory CD8 clonotypes were shared across several donors. Sampling was limited to blood, and TCR repertoires in tissue likely differ from TCR repertoires in blood. The small number of donors limited the genetic and exposure-history diversity represented. Compared with non-shared clonotypes, clonotypes shared by all four sorted-subset donors had higher generation probabilities. Even with the large sequencing depth, rarefaction of the sorted-subset datasets indicated that sequencing was incomplete. Estimated clonotype richness was generally larger for naive than for memory subsets. Pairwise subsampling led to the expectation that sequencing depth would affect the degree of clonotype sharing among donors.

V was cut back by 4 bases and J by 3 bases, leaving a gap of 14 bases between them. The CDR3 sequence holds 15 residues, the cysteine and phenylalanine included. Here the CDR3 DNA is all that survives: 45 bases in frame from base 1. Via the germline V gene (reference sequence), CDR1 is MNHEY and CDR2 SMNVEV. CD8 naive samples were obtained by positive selection for CCR7 among CD45RO-negative cells, yielding a CD45RA+CCR7+ population from which TemRA cells were excluded. Healthy HIV-negative adults with no recently reported acute infections or vaccinations were included as donors. Only Caucasian adults living in Nashville, Tennessee, USA were represented among the donors. Blood was collected by leukapheresis, and PBMCs were isolated by Ficoll-Histopaque density gradient centrifugation and then cryopreserved in liquid nitrogen vapor phase. Purity and quantity of every magnetically sorted T cell population were checked by analytical flow cytometry. Genomic DNA was isolated from every sorted fraction and measured by UV absorbance on a Nanodrop 2000c.

TCR CDR3 regions were amplified from genomic DNA by multiplex PCR using the deep immunoSEQ assay. For each cell subset, the extracted genomic DNA was distributed evenly across all wells of several immunoSEQ 96-well plates, and each plate served as one replicate. For sorted subsets, each replicate PCR was loaded with roughly 190 ng genomic DNA, equivalent to approximately 27,000 T cell genomes. Purified libraries were quantified with a Qubit 3.0 fluorometer, sized on a Bioanalyzer 2100, and re-quantified with the KAPA Library Quantification kit. Each immunoSEQ 96-well plate was sequenced on its own single-read 150-cycle Illumina NextSeq 550 flow cell. The authors' pipeline ran thus. The immunoSEQ output contained only junctional sequences without quality scores, so filtering could not match that applied to full-length reads. To assign V/J genes and CDR3, sequences were annotated against IMGT germline references using PyIR, a Python wrapper for IgBLAST v1.9. Reads were filtered out if the reads had weak V/J assignments (E-value above 1e-6), no CDR3, stop codons, out-of-frame junctions, or ambiguous translated residues. V3J clonotypes were defined as sequences sharing an identical inferred V gene, J gene, and CDR3 amino acid sequence. The percentage overlap between two repertoires was calculated by dividing the number of shared unique clonotypes by the size of the smaller repertoire. Richness of each repertoire was evaluated using RTK rarefaction, the Chao1 estimator, and Recon v2.1 estimates of unobserved clonotypes. Generation probabilities for all TCRbeta clonotypes obtained by the gDNA method from a handful of donors were computed using OLGA. Not all clones reach the TCRdb copy of this immuneACCESS table, which keeps in-frame sequences only. Checked studies attribute under half of the gap to unresolved V genes and leave the rest unexplained. That table furnishes V, J and clone size, whereas the DNA furnished D and trimming. This sample is represented by more than 600,000 clones; 92% of them were singletons. Nearly 25% of the sample is taken by the ten largest.

In the case of this clone: The antigen this receptor binds is unknown. No per-base quality is available; no much larger clone lies one base away.

This chain joins TRBV27 to TRBJ2-3; tentative D gene TRBD2, with 7 bases matching. This clonotype was sampled from a man between 25 and 39 years old in good health. Sequencing input: naive CD8+ T cells sorted from blood. This specimen's cell subset or site label, interpreted: CD45RA+CCR7+. The CDR3 sequence is CASSSLRGGTDTQYF. The sequence in DNA is TGTGCCAGCAGTTCTTTGAGGGGGGGTACAGATACGCAGTATTTT.